This T cell receptor beta chain was recorded in a study of shared clonotypes between healthy human individuals. Study-wide background: CD4 naive and memory got three plates each, CD8 naive two, CD8 memory one.

The germline V and J ends were trimmed by 3 bases and 7 bases, with 13 bases remaining between them. The CDR3 runs 13 residues. Germline V gene sequence: CDR1 SGHDN, CDR2 FVKESK. Deep-level settings were used for running the assay. TCRdb's copy holds only in-frame clones and misses some; the assay was immunoSEQ multiplex PCR. The sample shows around 100,000 clones, roughly 69% of them seen only once. The J gene is TRBJ2-7, the V gene TRBV14, with unresolved D. The sequence was obtained from a man aged 30-40 years in good health. Material for sequencing was memory CD8+ T cells sorted from blood. Subset reported: CD45RO+ cells pooled with CCR7-negative TemRA cells. This CDR3 is CASSHLLSREQYF. As DNA, the CDR3 is TGTGCCAGCAGCCATCTCTTATCTAGGGAGCAGTACTTC.